This T cell receptor beta chain was recovered during a study of OX40 agonist ivuxolimab in advanced cancers. About the study: A partial response was reached by three patients: one with hepatocellular carcinoma and two with cutaneous melanoma.

Method: immunoSEQ multiplex PCR; TCRdb's copy keeps in-frame clones and lacks some. This repertoire shows tens of thousands of clones, about 94% found once; its top ten account for 9.6%. Per germline, CDR1 MDHEN and CDR2 SYDVKM. This CDR3 has 15 residues. Trimming took off 7 bases at V and 2 bases at J, with 16 bases between the two ends. Regarding this clone: Its antigen is not known.

Study findings and constraints: CD4+ and CD8+ T cells in blood underwent clonal expansion by week 6 at 0.1 to 3.0 mg/kg.

The clonotype originates from an adult with an advanced solid tumor such as melanoma, head and neck, liver or kidney cancer. The gene calls are TRBV28 and TRBJ2-3; tentative D call: TRBD2 (5 bases). The material sequenced was CD4+ or CD8+ T cells sorted from blood, taken in a trial of the OX40 agonist ivuxolimab. The DNA for the CDR3 is TGTGCCAGCAAAGGCGAGGGTACGCTCACAGATACGCAGTATTTT. Encoded protein: CASKGEGTLTDTQYF.